This T cell receptor beta chain was captured by sequencing in a study of T-cell memory formation after mild COVID-19. This clonotype was counted only a few times. The CDR3 runs to 21 residues. V shed 1 base and J 0 bases; nucleotides not matched to a gene: 12. Each CDR3 protein gets one entry after TCRdb re-called the 5' RACE reads with MiXCR. This table holds 450,000 to 650,000 distinct CDR3 sequences, more than 15% found once. The source is an adult woman who had mild COVID-19 (a few samples of this study predate the infection). Cell type and time point are not known. The chain combines TRBV12-3 or TRBV12-4 with TRBJ2-3; 14 positions agree with TRBD2. The specimen was PBMCs or a T cell subset sorted from them (not recorded which). Written as DNA, the CDR3 is TGTGCCAGCAGTTTAGGGTTTGATTGGGGACTAGCGGGGGCTAGCACAGATACGCAGTATTTT. This gives the protein CASSLGFDWGLAGASTDTQYF.